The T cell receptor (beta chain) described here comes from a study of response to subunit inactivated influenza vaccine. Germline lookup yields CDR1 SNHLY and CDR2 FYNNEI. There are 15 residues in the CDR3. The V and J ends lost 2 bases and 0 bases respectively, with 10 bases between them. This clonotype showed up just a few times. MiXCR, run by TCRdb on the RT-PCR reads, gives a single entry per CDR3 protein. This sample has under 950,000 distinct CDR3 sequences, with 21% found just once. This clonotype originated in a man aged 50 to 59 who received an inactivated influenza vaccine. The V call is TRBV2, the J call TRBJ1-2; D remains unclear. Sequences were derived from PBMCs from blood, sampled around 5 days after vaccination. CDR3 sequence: CASSESYIANYGYTF. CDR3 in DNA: TGTGCCAGCAGTGAATCCTACATAGCTAACTATGGCTACACCTTC.